The following is a T cell receptor beta chain sequence with its context. This sample is part of a study of blood T cell repertoires in COVID-19. About the research overall: Acute and convalescent COVID-19 specimens originated in the United States, Italy and Spain. From T cells, B-cell-depleted T cells, or PBMCs came the material, which was cDNA or gDNA.

The CDR3 loop spans 15 amino acids. Germline trimming cut 5 bases from V and 7 bases from J; bases unmatched to any gene: 9. Germline V gene data show CDR1 as SGHAT and CDR2 as FQDESV (reference sequence). The authors' processing: Reference gene primers were amplified, and this amplification served to estimate nucleated cell counts. Here immunoSEQ multiplex PCR was the method, and the copy in TCRdb shows in-frame clones only, minus some. Clone size and V and J calls were adopted from that table, with D and trimming inferred from the DNA. The sample carries 250,000 to 300,000 clones, over 65% recorded once.

This TCR came from a man in his sixties who had recovered from COVID-19. Sequencing used peripheral blood. V usage is TRBV11-1 and J usage is TRBJ1-2, with TRBD1 matching over 11 bases. In DNA form, the CDR3 reads TGTGCCAGCAGCGTCACCGCGGGACAGGGGGGTGGCTACACCTTC. Residues: CASSVTAGQGGGYTF.